This T cell receptor beta chain was obtained from a study of shared clonotypes between healthy human individuals. Researchers partitioned CD4+ cells into CD45RA+ naive and CD45RA-negative memory subsets. Whole-study results and caveats: Naive subsets tended to show greater estimated richness than memory subsets. The expectation was that sequencing depth would affect clonotype sharing among donors. It was the few donors that limited the genetic and exposure-history diversity represented.

This table comes from immunoSEQ multiplex PCR, and its TCRdb copy is limited to in-frame clones, with some not included. The data show about 1 million clones, more than 60% seen once. The germline V gene encodes CDR1 MNHEY and CDR2 SMNVEV (reference sequence). With V trimmed by 2 bases and J by 6 bases, 7 bases remained unmatched. This CDR3 comprises 15 residues. The count of this clone is one. What it binds is unknown. The rearrangement links TRBV27 to TRBJ2-5, with 9 bases that match TRBD1. Sequencing was done on a sample of memory CD4+ T cells sorted from blood. Subset reported: CD45RA-negative fraction. This TCR derives from a man aged 18-30 years in good health. Here the CDR3 DNA reads TGTGCCAGCAGTTTAGGGACAGGGCGTATGAAGACCCAGTACTTC. Its translation: CASSLGTGRMKTQYF.